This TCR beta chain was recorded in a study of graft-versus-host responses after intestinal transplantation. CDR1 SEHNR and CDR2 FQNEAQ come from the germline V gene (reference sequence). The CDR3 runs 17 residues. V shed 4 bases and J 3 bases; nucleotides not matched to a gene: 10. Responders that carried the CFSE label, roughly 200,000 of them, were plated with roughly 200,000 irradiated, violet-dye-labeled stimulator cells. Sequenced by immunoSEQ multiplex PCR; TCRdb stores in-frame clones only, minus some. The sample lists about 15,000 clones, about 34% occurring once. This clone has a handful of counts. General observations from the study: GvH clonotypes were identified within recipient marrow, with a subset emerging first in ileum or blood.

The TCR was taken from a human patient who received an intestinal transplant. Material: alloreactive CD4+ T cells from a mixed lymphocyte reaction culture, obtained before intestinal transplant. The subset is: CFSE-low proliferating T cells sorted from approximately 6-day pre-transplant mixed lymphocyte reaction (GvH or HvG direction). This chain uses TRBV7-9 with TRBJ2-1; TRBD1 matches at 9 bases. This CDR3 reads CASSSRAGTGIYNEQFF. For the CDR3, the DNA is TGTGCCAGCAGCTCGAGGGCCGGGACAGGGATCTACAATGAGCAGTTCTTC.